This T cell receptor beta chain comes out of a study of cytomegalovirus exposure and HLA in healthy donors. About the research overall: Earlier, some 170 million T cells were analyzed, and about 100 million unique TCR beta sequences were found among them. Study observations and caveats: A later analysis found most CMV-associated TCR beta chains apparently HLA-restricted. In presence/absence analyses, roughly uniform sequencing depth across donors was assumed.

Both 60 Vbeta primers and 13 Jbeta primers went into the PCR. Clones were read by immunoSEQ multiplex PCR, and TCRdb kept only the in-frame ones, dropping some. The sample lists roughly 49,000 clones; over 75% were seen once. Worth noting for this clone: Its antigen remains unknown.

The V end was cut by 5 bases, the J end by 4 bases, with 15 bases between. Germline-derived CDR1 and CDR2 are SGHVS and FQNEAQ. The CDR3 spans 15 residues. Sequencing was done on a sample of PBMCs. The sequence was collected from a boy younger than 18 in good health and CMV-seropositive. V usage is TRBV7-8 and J usage is TRBJ2-1; D may be TRBD1 (5 bases). Here the CDR3 reads CASSQGAPYYNEQFF. DNA of the CDR3: TGTGCCAGCAGCCAAGGGGCTCCCTATTACAATGAGCAGTTCTTC.